The clone carrying this T cell receptor beta chain was counted at least ten times. What it binds is not known. The V end lost 3 bases, the J end lost 0 bases, and 6 bases lay between the germline ends. This CDR3 spans 14 amino acids. CDR1 is MNHNS, CDR2 SASEGT, per germline. The study profiled TCR beta VDJ and CDR3 using genomic DNA as template. From the reads, TCRdb called clonotypes with MiXCR, one entry per CDR3 protein. The repertoire includes about 220,000 distinct CDR3 sequences, 34% of them detected once, and about 1.1% sits in the top ten. The data stem from a study of CD8+CD57+ T cells in acquired aplastic anemia. Turning to the study itself: The mean DNA yield obtained from sorted CD4+ and CD8+ cells came to 3 to 3.5 ug. Reads per healthy sample averaged approximately 10 million (CD4+) and approximately 12 million (CD8+).

Study-level results: Patients showed no significant difference from controls in CD8+ Simpson's diversity. Twenty-nine CD8+ CDR3 sequences were shared between patients and controls.

Sequences were obtained from sorted CD4+, CD8+, or CD8+CD57+ T cells (not recorded which) from PBMCs. This clonotype was obtained from a human donor in good health, serving as a control. The gene calls are TRBV6-1 and TRBJ1-5, with D uncertain. The CDR3 DNA reads as TGTGCCAGCAGTGACAGTCTTAGCAATCAGCCCCAGCATTTT. It translates to CASSDSLSNQPQHF.